This is a list of T cell receptor beta chains from one sample in a study of T-cell memory formation after mild COVID-19. MiXCR, applied by TCRdb to the 5' RACE reads, yields one record per CDR3 protein. The sample consists of fewer than 650,000 distinct CDR3 sequences, about 20% of them appearing once. The sequencing input was PBMCs or a T cell subset sorted from them (not recorded which). These receptors were obtained from an adult woman who had mild COVID-19 (a few samples of this study predate the infection). Cell type and time point are not known. Both conserved end residues are part of each CDR3. The order of the fields is V gene, J gene, CDR3 length, D gene, clone size, CDR3 DNA, CDR3 protein. D genes are given only for firm matches. Clone size, where shown, is once, few, many, or a class for clones that have expanded.

V: TRBV7-2; J: TRBJ2-5; length: 14; D: NA; size: NA; DNA: TGTGCCAGCAGCTTAGAGCACAGGCAAGAGACCCAGTACTTC; CDR3: CASSLEHRQETQYF
V: TRBV25-1; J: TRBJ1-2; length: 14; D: NA; size: few; DNA: TGTGCCAGCTCCCGGGACGGCCTGGCTTATGGCTACACCTTC; CDR3: CASSRDGLAYGYTF
V: TRBV21-1; J: TRBJ2-4; length: 10; D: NA; size: NA; DNA: TGTGCCAGCGGCAAAAACATTCAGTACTTC; CDR3: CASGKNIQYF
V: TRBV29-1; J: TRBJ2-5; length: 12; D: NA; size: few; DNA: TGCAGCGTTGTGTGGTCTTTGGAGACCCAGTACTTC; CDR3: CSVVWSLETQYF
V: TRBV24-1; J: TRBJ2-2; length: 14; D: NA; size: NA; DNA: TGTGCCACCGCAAGCAGGGTAAACACCGGGGAGCTGTTTTTT; CDR3: CATASRVNTGELFF
V: TRBV24-1; J: TRBJ2-3; length: 15; D: TRBD2; size: few; DNA: TGTGCCACCAGTGATGCGGGGGGGCGAGCAGATACGCAGTATTTT; CDR3: CATSDAGGRADTQYF
V: TRBV25-1; J: TRBJ1-4; length: 15; D: NA; size: few; DNA: TGTGCCAGCAGTGAAGTAAGGCAGGGTGGCGAAAAACTGTTTTTT; CDR3: CASSEVRQGGEKLFF
V: TRBV5-5; J: TRBJ2-5; length: 14; D: TRBD1; size: many; DNA: TGTGCCAGCAGCTTGGGACAGGGGATGGAGACCCAGTACTTC; CDR3: CASSLGQGMETQYF
V: TRBV19; J: TRBJ2-7; length: 14; D: NA; size: NA; DNA: TGTGCCAGTAGTATAGCCGACAACTCCCACGAGCAGTACTTC; CDR3: CASSIADNSHEQYF
V: TRBV14; J: TRBJ2-6; length: 19; D: TRBD1; size: few; DNA: TGTGCCAGCAGCCTTAAATACGGACAGGGGAATATGGGGGCCAACGTCCTGACTTTC; CDR3: CASSLKYGQGNMGANVLTF
V: TRBV29-1; J: TRBJ2-3; length: 16; D: NA; size: few; DNA: TGCAGCGTTGAAGATGGGTGGGGACCTAGCACAGATACGCAGTATTTT; CDR3: CSVEDGWGPSTDTQYF
V: TRBV4-1; J: TRBJ1-2; length: 15; D: NA; size: NA; DNA: TGCGCCAGCAGCGGTTTAGGGTATGGGACGGCTGGCTACACCTTC; CDR3: CASSGLGYGTAGYTF
V: TRBV18; J: TRBJ1-4; length: 15; D: NA; size: NA; DNA: TGTGCCAGCTCACCACGGGGTACGGCCAGCGAAAAACTGTTTTTT; CDR3: CASSPRGTASEKLFF
V: TRBV11-2; J: TRBJ2-1; length: 12; D: NA; size: few; DNA: TGTGCCAGCAGCTTAGTTGGCGAAGAGCAGTTCTTC; CDR3: CASSLVGEEQFF
V: TRBV4-3; J: TRBJ2-7; length: 15; D: TRBD1; size: NA; DNA: TGCGCCAGCAGCCATTCGGGACAGGGGATTGGCGAGCAGTACTTC; CDR3: CASSHSGQGIGEQYF
V: TRBV7-9; J: TRBJ2-5; length: 15; D: NA; size: few; DNA: TGTGCCAGCAGCTTAGTTTGGGCCCCCAACGAGACCCAGTACTTC; CDR3: CASSLVWAPNETQYF
V: TRBV6-5; J: TRBJ1-1; length: 12; D: NA; size: NA; DNA: TGTGCCAGCACAGGGGTGAACACTGAAGCTTTCTTT; CDR3: CASTGVNTEAFF
V: TRBV6-5; J: TRBJ2-1; length: 16; D: TRBD2; size: few; DNA: TGTGCCAGCAGCTCCCCGCCGGGACTAGCGGGGAGGGAGCAGTTCTTC; CDR3: CASSSPPGLAGREQFF
V: TRBV7-2; J: TRBJ1-5; length: 14; D: NA; size: few; DNA: TGTGCCAGCAGCAAAAGGACAGCAAATCAGCCCCAGCATTTT; CDR3: CASSKRTANQPQHF
V: TRBV20-1; J: TRBJ2-1; length: 15; D: TRBD1; size: few; DNA: TGCAGTGCTAGGGACAGGGCCAAGAGCTACAATGAGCAGTTCTTC; CDR3: CSARDRAKSYNEQFF
V: TRBV20-1; J: TRBJ2-5; length: 15; D: TRBD2; size: few; DNA: TGCAGTGCTAGAGATCTAAGAGCGGGGGGAGAGACCCAGTACTTC; CDR3: CSARDLRAGGETQYF
V: TRBV4-1; J: TRBJ1-4; length: 17; D: NA; size: NA; DNA: TGCGCCAGCAGCCAAGGGGTCAAGGCAGGAAGAAATGAAAAACTGTTTTTT; CDR3: CASSQGVKAGRNEKLFF
V: TRBV7-2; J: TRBJ2-3; length: 15; D: NA; size: NA; DNA: TGTGCCAGCAGCTTATTGCGTCTGGGACTAGATACGCAGTATTTT; CDR3: CASSLLRLGLDTQYF
V: TRBV7-9; J: TRBJ1-1; length: 16; D: NA; size: few; DNA: TGTGCCAGCAGCCCCTTAGGTGGGGGCATGAACACTGAAGCTTTCTTT; CDR3: CASSPLGGGMNTEAFF
V: TRBV7-2; J: TRBJ2-2; length: 15; D: NA; size: NA; DNA: TGTGCCAGCGACCAGGGGGGAGGGGGGACCGGGGAGCTGTTTTTT; CDR3: CASDQGGGGTGELFF
V: TRBV28; J: TRBJ2-1; length: 15; D: NA; size: few; DNA: TGTGCCAGCAGTTTTCGTGGCGGCTTCTACAATGAGCAGTTCTTC; CDR3: CASSFRGGFYNEQFF
V: TRBV7-2; J: TRBJ2-6; length: 15; D: TRBD1; size: few; DNA: TGTGCCAGCAGCAACACAGGGGCTGGGGCCAACGTCCTGACTTTC; CDR3: CASSNTGAGANVLTF
V: TRBV12-3/TRBV12-4; J: TRBJ2-2; length: 16; D: TRBD1; size: NA; DNA: TGTGCCAGCAGTTTTAGGGGACAGGGAGTCACCGGGGAGCTGTTTTTT; CDR3: CASSFRGQGVTGELFF
V: TRBV12-3/TRBV12-4; J: TRBJ2-5; length: 16; D: NA; size: few; DNA: TGTGCCAGCAGTTCAGGAATCGGGCCAGGGTCGGAGACCCAGTACTTC; CDR3: CASSSGIGPGSETQYF
V: TRBV7-2; J: TRBJ2-5; length: 14; D: TRBD2; size: many; DNA: TGTGCCAGCAGTCTAGCGGGAGTTCGTGAGACCCAGTACTTC; CDR3: CASSLAGVRETQYF
V: TRBV12-3/TRBV12-4; J: TRBJ2-1; length: 17; D: TRBD2; size: few; DNA: TGTGCCAGCAGTTCCCTTTTCAGCAGCGGGGCTAGGCATGAGCAGTTCTTC; CDR3: CASSSLFSSGARHEQFF
V: TRBV19; J: TRBJ1-5; length: 13; D: TRBD1; size: few; DNA: TGTGCCAGTATGGGACAGGGTGATCAGCCCCAGCATTTT; CDR3: CASMGQGDQPQHF
V: TRBV7-9; J: TRBJ1-1; length: 14; D: NA; size: few; DNA: TGTGCCAGCAGCTCCAATGGATTGGACACTGAAGCTTTCTTT; CDR3: CASSSNGLDTEAFF
V: TRBV5-1; J: TRBJ1-1; length: 16; D: TRBD1; size: NA; DNA: TGCGCCAGCAGCTTGAGGGGGCATTGGAAGGACACTGAAGCTTTCTTT; CDR3: CASSLRGHWKDTEAFF
V: TRBV6-5; J: TRBJ1-1; length: 14; D: NA; size: few; DNA: TGTGCCAGCAGGGGGCTAGATCGGTCTCCTGAAGCTTTCTTT; CDR3: CASRGLDRSPEAFF
V: TRBV5-1; J: TRBJ2-3; length: 14; D: NA; size: few; DNA: TGCGCCAGCAGCCGCGACCCCGGCACAGATACGCAGTATTTT; CDR3: CASSRDPGTDTQYF
V: TRBV29-1; J: TRBJ2-1; length: 14; D: NA; size: once; DNA: TGCAGCGTTGAAGATTTCAGGACTAACAATGAGCAGTTCTTC; CDR3: CSVEDFRTNNEQFF